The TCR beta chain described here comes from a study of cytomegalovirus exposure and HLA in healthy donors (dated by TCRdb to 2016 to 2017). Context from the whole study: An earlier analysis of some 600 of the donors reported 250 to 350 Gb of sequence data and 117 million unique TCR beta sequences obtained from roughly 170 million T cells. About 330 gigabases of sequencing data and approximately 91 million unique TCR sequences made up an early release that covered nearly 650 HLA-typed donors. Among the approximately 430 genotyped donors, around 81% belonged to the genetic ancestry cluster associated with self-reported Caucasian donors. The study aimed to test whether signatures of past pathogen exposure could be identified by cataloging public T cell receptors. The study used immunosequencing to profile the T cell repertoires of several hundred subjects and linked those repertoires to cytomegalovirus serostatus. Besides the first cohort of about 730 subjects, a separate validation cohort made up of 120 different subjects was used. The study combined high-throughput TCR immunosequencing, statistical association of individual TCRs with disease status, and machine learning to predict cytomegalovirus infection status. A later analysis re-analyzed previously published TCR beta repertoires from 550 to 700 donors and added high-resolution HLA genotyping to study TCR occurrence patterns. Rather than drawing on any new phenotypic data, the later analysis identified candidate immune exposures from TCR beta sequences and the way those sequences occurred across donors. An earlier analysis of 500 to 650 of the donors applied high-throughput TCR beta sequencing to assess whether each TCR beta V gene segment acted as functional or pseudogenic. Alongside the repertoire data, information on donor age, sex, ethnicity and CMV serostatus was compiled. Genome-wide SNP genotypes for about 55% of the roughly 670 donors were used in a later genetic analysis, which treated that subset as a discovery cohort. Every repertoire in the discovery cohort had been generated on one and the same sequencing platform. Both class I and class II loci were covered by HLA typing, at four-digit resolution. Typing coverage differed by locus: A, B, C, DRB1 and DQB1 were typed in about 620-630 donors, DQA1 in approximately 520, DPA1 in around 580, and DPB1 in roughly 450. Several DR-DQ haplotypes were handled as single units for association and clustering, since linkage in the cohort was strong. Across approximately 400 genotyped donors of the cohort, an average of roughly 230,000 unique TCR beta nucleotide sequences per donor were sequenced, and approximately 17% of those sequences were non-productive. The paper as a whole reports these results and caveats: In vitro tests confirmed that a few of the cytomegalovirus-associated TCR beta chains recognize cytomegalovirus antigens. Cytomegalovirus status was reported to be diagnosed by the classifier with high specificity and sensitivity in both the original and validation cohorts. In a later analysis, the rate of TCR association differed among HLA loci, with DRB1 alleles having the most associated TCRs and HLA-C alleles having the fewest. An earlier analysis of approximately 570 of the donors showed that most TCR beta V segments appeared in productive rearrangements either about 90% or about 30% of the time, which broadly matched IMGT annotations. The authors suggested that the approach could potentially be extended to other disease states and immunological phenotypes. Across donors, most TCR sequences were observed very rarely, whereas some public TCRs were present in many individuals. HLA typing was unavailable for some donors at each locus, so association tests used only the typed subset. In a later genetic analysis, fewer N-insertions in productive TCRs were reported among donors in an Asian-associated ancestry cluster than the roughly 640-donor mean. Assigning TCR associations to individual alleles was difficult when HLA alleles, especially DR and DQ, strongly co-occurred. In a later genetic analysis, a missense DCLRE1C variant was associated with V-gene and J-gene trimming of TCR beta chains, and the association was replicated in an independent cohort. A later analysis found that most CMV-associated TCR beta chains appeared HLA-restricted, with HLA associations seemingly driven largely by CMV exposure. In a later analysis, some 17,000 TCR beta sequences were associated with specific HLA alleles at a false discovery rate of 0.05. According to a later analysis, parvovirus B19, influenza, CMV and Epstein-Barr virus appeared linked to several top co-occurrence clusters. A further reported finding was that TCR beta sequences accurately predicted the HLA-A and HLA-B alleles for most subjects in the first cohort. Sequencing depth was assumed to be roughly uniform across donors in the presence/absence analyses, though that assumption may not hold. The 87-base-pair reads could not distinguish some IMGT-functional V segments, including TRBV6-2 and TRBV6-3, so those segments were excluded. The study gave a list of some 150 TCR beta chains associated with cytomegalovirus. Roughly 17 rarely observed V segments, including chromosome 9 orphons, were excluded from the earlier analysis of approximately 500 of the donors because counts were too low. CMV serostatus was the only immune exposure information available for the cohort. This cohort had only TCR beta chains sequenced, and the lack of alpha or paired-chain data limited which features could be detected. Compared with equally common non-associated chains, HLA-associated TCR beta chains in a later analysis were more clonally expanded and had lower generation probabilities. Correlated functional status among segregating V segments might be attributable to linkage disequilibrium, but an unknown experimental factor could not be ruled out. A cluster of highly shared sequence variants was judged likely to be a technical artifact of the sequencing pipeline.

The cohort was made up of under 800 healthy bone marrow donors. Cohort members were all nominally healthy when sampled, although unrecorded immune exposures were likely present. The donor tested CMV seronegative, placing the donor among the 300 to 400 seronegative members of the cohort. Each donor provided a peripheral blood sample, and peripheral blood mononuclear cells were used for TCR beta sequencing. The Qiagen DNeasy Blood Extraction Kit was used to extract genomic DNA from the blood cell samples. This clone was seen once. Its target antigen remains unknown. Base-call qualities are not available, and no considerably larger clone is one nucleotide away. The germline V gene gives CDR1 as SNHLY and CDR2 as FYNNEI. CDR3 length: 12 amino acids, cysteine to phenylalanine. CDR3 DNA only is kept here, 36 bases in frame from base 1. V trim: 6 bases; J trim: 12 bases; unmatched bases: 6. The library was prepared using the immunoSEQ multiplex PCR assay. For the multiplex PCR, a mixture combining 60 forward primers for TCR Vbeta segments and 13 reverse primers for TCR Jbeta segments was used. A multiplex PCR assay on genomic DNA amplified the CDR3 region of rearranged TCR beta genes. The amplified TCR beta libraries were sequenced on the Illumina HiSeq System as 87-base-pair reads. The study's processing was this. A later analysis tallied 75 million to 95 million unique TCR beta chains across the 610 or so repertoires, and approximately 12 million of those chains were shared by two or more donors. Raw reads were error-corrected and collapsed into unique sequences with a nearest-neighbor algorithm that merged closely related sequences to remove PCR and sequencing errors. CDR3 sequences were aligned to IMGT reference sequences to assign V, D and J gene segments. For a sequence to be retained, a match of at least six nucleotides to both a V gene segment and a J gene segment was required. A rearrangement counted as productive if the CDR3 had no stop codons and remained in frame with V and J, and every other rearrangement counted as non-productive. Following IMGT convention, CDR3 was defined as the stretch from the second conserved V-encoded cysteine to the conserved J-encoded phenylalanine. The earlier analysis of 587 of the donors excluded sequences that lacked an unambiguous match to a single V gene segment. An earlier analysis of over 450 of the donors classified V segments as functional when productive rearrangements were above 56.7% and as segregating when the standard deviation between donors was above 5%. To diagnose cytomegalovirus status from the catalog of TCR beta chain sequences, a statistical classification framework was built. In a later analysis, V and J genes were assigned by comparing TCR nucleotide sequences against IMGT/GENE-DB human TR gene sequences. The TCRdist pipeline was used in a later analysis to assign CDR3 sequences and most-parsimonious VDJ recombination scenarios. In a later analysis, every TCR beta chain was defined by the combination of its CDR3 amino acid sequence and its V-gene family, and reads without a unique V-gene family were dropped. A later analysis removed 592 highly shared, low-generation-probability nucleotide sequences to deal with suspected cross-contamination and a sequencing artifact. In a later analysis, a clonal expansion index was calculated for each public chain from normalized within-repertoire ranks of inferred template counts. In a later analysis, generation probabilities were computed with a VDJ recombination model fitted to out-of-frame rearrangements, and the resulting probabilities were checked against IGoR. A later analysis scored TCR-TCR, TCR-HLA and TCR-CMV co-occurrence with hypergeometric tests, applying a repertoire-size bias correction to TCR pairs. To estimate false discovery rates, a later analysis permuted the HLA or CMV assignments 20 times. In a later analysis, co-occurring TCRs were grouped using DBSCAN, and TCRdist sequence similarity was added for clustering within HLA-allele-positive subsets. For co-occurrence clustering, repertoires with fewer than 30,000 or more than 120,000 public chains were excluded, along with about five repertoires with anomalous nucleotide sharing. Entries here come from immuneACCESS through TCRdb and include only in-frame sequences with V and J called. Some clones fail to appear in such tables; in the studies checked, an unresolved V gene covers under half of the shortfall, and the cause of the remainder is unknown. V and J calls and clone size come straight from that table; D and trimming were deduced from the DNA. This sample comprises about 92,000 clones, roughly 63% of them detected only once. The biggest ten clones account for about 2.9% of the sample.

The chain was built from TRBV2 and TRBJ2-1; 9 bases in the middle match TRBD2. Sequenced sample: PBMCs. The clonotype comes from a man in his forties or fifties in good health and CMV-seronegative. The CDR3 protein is CASRRTSVGQFF. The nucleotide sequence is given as TGTGCCAGCAGGAGGACTAGCGTGGGGCAGTTCTTC.